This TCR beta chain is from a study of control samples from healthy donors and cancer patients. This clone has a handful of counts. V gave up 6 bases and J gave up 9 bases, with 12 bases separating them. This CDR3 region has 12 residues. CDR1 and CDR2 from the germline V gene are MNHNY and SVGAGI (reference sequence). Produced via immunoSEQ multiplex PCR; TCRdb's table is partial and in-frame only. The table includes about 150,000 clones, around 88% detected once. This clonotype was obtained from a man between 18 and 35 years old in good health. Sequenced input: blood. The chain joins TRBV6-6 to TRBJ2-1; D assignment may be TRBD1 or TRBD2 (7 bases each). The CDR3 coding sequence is TGTGCCAGCAGCAGGGGGGGAGGTGAGCAGTTCTTC. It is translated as CASSRGGGEQFF.